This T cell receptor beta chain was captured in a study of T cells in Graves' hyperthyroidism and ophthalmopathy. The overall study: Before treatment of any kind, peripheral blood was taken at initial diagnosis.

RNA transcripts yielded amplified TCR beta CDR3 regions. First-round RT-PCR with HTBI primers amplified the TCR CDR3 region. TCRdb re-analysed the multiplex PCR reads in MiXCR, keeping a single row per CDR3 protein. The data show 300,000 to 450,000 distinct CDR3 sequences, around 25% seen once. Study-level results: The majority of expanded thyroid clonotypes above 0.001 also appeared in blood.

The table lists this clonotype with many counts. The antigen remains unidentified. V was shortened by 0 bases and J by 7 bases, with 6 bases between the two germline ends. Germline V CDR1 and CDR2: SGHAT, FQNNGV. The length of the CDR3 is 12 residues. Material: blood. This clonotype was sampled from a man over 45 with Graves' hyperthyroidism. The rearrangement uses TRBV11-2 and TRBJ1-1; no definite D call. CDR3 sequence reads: CASSLEGVEAFF. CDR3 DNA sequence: TGTGCCAGCAGCTTAGAAGGAGTTGAAGCTTTCTTT.